What follows describes a single T cell receptor beta chain. With 60 Vbeta and 13 Jbeta primers, the PCR was carried out. Measured with immunoSEQ multiplex PCR; TCRdb has only the in-frame clones, and not every one. Of about 150,000 clones in the sample, 63% were seen once. CDR3 length equals 14 residues. This sample was included in a study of cytomegalovirus exposure and HLA in healthy donors. The TCR sequence derives from a woman aged 60-75 years in good health and CMV-seropositive. Sequenced: PBMCs. The chain uses TRBV21-1 and TRBJ1-1; TRBD1 is the table's D call, not checked against the DNA. TRBV21-1 is labeled a pseudogene. CDR3 coding DNA: TGTGCCAGCGTTCTGAGGGGGAGGAACACTGAAGCTTTCTTT. Translating it yields CASVLRGRNTEAFF.